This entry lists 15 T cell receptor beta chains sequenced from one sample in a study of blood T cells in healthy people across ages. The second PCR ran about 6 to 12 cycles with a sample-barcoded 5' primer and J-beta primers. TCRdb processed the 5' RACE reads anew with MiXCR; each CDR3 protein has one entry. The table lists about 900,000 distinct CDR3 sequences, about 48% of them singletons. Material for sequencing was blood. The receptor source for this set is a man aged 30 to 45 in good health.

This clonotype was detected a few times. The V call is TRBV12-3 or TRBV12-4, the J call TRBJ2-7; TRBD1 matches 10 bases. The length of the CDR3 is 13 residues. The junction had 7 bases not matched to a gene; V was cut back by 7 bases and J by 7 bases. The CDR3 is CASTPGQGLEQYF. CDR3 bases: TGTGCCAGCACCCCGGGACAGGGGCTAGAGCAGTACTTC.

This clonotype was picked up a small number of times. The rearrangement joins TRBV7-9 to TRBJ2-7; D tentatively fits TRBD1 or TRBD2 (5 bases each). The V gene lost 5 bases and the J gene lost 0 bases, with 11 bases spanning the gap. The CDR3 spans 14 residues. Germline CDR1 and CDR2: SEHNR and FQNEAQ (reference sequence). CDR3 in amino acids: CASSRDGYSYEQYF. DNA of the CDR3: TGTGCCAGCAGCCGGGACGGATACTCCTACGAGCAGTACTTC. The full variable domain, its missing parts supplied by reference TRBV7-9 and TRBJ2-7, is DTGVSQNPRHKITKRGQNVTFRCDPISEHNRLYWYRQTLGQGPEFLTYFQNEAQLEKSRLLSDRFSAERPKGSFSTLEIQRTEQGDSAMYLCASSRDGYSYEQYFGPGTRLTVT.

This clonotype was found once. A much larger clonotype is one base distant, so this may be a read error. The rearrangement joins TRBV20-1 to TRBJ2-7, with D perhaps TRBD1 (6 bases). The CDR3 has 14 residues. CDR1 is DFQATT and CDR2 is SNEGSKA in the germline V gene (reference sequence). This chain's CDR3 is CSTRDPGQPYEQYF. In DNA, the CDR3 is TGCAGTACTAGAGATCCAGGACAGCCCTACGAGCAGTACTTC.

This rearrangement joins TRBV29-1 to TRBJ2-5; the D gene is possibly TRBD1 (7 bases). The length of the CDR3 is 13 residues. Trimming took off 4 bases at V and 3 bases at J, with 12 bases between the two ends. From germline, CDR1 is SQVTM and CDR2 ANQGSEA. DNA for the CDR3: TGCAGCGTTGCGGAGGGGGCAGAAGAGACCCAGTACTTC. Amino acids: CSVAEGAEETQYF.

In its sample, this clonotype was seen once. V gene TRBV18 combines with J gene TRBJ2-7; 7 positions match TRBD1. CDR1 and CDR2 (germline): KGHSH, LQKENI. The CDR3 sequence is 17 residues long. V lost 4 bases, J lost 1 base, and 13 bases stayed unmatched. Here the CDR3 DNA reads TGTGCCAGCTCACGAGGACAGGCGAGCCCTTCTTCCTACGAGCAGTACTTC. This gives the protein CASSRGQASPSSYEQYF. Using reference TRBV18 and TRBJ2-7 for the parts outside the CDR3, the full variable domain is NAGVMQNPRHLVRRRGQEARLRCSPMKGHSHVYWYRQLPEEGLKFMVYLQKENIIDESGMPKERFSAEFPKEGPSILRIQQVVRGDSAAYFCASSRGQASPSSYEQYFGPGTRLTVT.

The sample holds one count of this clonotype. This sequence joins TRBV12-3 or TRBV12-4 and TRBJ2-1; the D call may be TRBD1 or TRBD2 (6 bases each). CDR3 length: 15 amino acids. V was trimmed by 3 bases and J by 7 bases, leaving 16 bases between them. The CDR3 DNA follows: TGTGCCAGCAGTTTGACCGGGGGCCTTAGGAATGAGCAGTTCTTC. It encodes CASSLTGGLRNEQFF.

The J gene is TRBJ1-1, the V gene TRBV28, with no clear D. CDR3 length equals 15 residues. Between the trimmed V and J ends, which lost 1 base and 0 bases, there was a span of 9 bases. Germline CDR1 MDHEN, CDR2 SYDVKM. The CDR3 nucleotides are TGTGCCAGCAGTTTATATATTACAATGAACACTGAAGCTTTCTTT. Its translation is CASSLYITMNTEAFF.

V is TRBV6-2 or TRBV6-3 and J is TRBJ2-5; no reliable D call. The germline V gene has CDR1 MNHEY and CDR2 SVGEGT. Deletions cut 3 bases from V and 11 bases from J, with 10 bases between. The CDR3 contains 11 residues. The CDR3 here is CASSYWHEQYF. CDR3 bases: TGTGCCAGCAGTTATTGGCATGAGCAGTACTTC.

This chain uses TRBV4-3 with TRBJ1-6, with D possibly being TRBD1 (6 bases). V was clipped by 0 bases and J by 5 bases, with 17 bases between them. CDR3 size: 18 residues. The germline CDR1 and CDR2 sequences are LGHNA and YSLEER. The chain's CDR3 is CASSQDVYRESDNSPLHF. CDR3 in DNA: TGCGCCAGCAGCCAAGATGTGTACAGGGAGTCGGATAATTCACCCCTCCACTTT.

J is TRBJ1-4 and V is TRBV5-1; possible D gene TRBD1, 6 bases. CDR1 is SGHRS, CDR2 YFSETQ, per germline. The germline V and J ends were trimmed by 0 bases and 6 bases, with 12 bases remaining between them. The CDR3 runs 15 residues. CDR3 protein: CASSLAGQRDEKLFF. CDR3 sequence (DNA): TGCGCCAGCAGCTTGGCCGGACAGCGTGATGAAAAACTGTTTTTT.

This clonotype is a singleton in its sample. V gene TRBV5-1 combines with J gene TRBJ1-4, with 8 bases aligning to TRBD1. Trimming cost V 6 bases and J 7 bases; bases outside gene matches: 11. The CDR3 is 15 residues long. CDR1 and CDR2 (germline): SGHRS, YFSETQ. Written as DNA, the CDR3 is TGCGCCAGCACTCACGGACAGGGTGTTGCTGAAAAACTGTTTTTT. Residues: CASTHGQGVAEKLFF.

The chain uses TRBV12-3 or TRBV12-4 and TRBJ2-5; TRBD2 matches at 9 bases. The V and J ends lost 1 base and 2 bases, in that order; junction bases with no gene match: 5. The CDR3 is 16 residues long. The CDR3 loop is CASSLGFLAGQETQYF. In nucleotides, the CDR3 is TGTGCCAGCAGTTTAGGATTCCTAGCGGGGCAAGAGACCCAGTACTTC.

For the CDR3, the DNA is TGTGCCAGCAGTCCGTGGGACGCAGCGAGCTACGAGCAGTACTTC. Translation: CASSPWDAASYEQYF. This rearrangement joins TRBV6-5 to TRBJ2-7; D tentatively reads TRBD1 or TRBD2 (5 bases each). The CDR3 spans 15 residues. Deletions cut 5 bases from V and 3 bases from J, with 17 bases between. Looked up from germline, CDR1 is MNHEY and CDR2 is SVGAGI.

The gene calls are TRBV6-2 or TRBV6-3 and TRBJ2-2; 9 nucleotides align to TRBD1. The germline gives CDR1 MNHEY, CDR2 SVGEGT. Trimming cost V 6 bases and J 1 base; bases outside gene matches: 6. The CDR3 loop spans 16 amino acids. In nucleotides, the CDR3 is TGTGCCAGCAGCCGGACAGGGGTGAGGAACACCGGGGAGCTGTTTTTT. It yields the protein CASSRTGVRNTGELFF.

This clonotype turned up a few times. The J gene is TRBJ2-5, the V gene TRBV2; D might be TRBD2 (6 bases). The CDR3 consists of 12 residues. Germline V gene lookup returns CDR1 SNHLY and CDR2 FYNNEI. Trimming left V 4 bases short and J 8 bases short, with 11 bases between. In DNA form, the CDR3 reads TGTGCCAGCAGTGGAGAGGGAGGAACCCAGTACTTC. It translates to CASSGEGGTQYF.